Only a few counts were recorded for the clone carrying this T cell receptor (beta chain). The data were taken from a study of beta chain features in type 1 diabetes. Looking at the study overall: Healthy donors and patients showed comparable age, gender and cell yields.

The V end lost 3 bases, the J end lost 6 bases, and 9 bases lay between the germline ends. Germline CDR1 is GTSNPN and CDR2 is SVGIG (reference sequence). The CDR3 contains 13 residues. Every bit of the isolated RNA underwent reverse transcription, so sequencing read expressed TCRB transcripts. The assay was immunoSEQ multiplex PCR, and TCRdb's table has in-frame clones only and misses some. The data show over 120,000 clones, about 9.4% seen once. Sorting gave populations that all exceeded 95% purity. This clonotype was obtained from a man between 18 and 35 years old in good health. The sample consisted of naive CD4+ T cells from blood. The chain links TRBV30 to TRBJ1-6; D is undetermined. CDR3 region: CAWSPRVNSPLHF. CDR3 nucleotides: TGTGCCTGGAGCCCTCGGGTTAATTCACCCCTCCACTTT.